Described below is a single TCR beta chain sequence and its context. No antigen is known for it. The source of the sample is a study of identical twins. Study results and caveats: Beta out-of-frame sequences showed weaker excess sharing between twins.

Using its own MiXCR run on the 5' RACE reads, TCRdb lists one record per CDR3 protein. The sample holds around 1.7 million distinct CDR3 sequences, 25% to 35% seen once. Germline V gives CDR1 SGHRS, CDR2 YFSETQ. V was clipped by 1 base and J by 5 bases; unmatched bases: 6. The CDR3 is 15 amino acids. The receptor was isolated from a newborn girl in good health. The chain combines TRBV5-1 with TRBJ2-3; 8 bases are shared with TRBD2. The sequencing input was cord blood. This CDR3 is CASSLKAGAGDTQYF. The CDR3 region has the DNA TGCGCCAGCAGCTTGAAAGCGGGGGCCGGAGATACGCAGTATTTT.